This TCR beta chain was sequenced during a study of persistence of HIV-infected CD4 T cells. Study results and limitations: Within sorted populations, more oligoclonal TCRs accompanied more oligoclonal proviruses. TCR analyses could not target the rare provirus-carrying CMV-responding cells.

The immunoSEQ assay was version 4, run in survey mode. Only in-frame clones appear in the TCRdb table, and some are missing; sequencing was by immunoSEQ multiplex PCR. The table has around 60,000 clones, about 81% seen once. An overlapping HIV-1 Gag peptide pool stimulated these cells at about 0.94 ug/peptide/mL. CD40L-negative CD69-negative CD45RO-high memory CD4+ T cells were sorted as populations depleted of antigen-responding cells. An approximately 17-hour stimulation of CD8-depleted PBMCs used anti-CD28/CD49d costimulation, CD40-blocking antibody and enfuvirtide. As for this clone: Its antigen is not known.

The CDR3 is 13 amino acids. The ends were cut back, 8 bases at V and 8 bases at J, with 16 bases in the middle. This clonotype was obtained from an adult man with HIV who was CMV-seropositive. The starting material was CD4+ T cells sorted from PBMCs after approximately 20-hour stimulation, obtained from a patient who received antiretroviral therapy. The V gene is TRBV12-3 or TRBV12-4, the J gene TRBJ1-3; D is unclear. As DNA, the CDR3 is TGTGCCAGCTGTAGGATCAACGGAGACACCATATATTTT. This codes for CASCRINGDTIYF.